The sequence of this T cell receptor beta chain was determined in a study of cytomegalovirus exposure and HLA in healthy donors. 13 Jbeta primers and 60 Vbeta primers were used for the PCR. The protocol was immunoSEQ multiplex PCR, while the TCRdb copy is restricted to in-frame clones and leaves out a portion. The table has over 150,000 clones, around 80% seen once. V trimming: 4 bases; J trimming: 7 bases; junction bases outside the gene matches: 4. The CDR3 spans 13 residues. Per germline, CDR1 MNHEY and CDR2 SVGAGI. Sequenced input: PBMCs. The V and J genes are TRBV6-5 and TRBJ1-5; 7 bases line up with TRBD1. The receptor was derived from a man younger than 45 in good health and CMV-seronegative. The CDR3 DNA reads TGTGCCAGCAGTTCACAGGGGAGGCAGCCCCAGCATTTT. The encoded protein is CASSSQGRQPQHF.